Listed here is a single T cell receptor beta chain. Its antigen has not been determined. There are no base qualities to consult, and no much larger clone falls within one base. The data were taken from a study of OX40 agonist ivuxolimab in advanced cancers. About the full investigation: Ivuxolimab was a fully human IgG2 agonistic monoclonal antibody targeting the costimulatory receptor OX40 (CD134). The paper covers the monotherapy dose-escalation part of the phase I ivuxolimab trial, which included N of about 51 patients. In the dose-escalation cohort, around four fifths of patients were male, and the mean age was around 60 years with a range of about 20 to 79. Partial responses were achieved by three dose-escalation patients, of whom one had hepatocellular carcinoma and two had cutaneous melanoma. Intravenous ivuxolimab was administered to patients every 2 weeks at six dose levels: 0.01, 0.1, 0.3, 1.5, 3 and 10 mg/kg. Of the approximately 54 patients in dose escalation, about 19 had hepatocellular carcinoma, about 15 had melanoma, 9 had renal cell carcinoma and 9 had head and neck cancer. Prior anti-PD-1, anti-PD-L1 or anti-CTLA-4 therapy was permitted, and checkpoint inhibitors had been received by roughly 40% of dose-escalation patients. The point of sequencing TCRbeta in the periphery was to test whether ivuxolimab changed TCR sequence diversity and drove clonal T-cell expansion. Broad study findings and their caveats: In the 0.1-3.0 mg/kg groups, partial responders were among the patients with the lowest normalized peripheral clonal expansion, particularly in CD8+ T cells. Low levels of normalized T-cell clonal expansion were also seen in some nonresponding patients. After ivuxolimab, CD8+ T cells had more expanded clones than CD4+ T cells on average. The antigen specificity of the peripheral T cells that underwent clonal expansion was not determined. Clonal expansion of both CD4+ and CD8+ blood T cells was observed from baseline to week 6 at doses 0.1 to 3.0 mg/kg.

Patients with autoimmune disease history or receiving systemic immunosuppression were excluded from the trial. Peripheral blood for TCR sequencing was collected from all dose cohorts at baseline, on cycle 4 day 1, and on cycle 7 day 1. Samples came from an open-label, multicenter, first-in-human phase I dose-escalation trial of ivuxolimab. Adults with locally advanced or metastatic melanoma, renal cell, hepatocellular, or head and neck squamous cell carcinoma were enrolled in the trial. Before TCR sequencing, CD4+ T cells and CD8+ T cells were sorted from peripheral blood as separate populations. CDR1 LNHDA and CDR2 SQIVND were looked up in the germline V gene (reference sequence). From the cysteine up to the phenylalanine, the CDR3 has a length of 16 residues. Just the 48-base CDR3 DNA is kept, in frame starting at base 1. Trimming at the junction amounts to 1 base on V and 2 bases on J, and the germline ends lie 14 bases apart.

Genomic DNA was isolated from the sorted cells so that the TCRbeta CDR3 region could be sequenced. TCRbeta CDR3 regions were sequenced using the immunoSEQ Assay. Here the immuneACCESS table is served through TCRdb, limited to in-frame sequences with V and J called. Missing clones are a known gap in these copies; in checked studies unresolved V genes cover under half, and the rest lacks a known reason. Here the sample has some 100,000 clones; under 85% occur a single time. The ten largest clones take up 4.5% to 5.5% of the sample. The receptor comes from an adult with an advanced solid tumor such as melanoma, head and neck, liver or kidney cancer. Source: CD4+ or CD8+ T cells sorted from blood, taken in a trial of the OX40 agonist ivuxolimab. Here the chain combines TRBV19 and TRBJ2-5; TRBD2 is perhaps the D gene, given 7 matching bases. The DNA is TGTGCCAGTAGTATAGGGGGGCTAGCGGTGCAAGAGACCCAGTACTTC. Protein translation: CASSIGGLAVQETQYF.